A selection of T cell receptor beta chains follows, all from one sample in a study of T cell responses to AZD1222 COVID-19 vaccine. Some clones are missing from TCRdb's copy, which holds only in-frame ones; the method was immunoSEQ multiplex PCR. Of fewer than 45,000 clones listed, 85% to 90% are singletons. Source: peripheral blood, taken on day 0 of AZD1222 vaccination. All receptors derive from an adult in good health. Each CDR3 is given with its conserved first and last residue. D genes are given only for firm matches. Clone sizes are given selectively: once, few, many, or a class where the clone is expanded.

d_call,clone_size,v_call,j_call,cdr3_aa,cdr3_nt
TRBD2,-,TRBV9,TRBJ2-1,CASSTPGLAGFEQFF,TGTGCCAGCAGCACCCCGGGACTAGCGGGATTTGAGCAGTTCTTC
-,-,TRBV5-5,TRBJ1-4,CASSFEHAGRTNEKLFF,TGTGCCAGCAGCTTTGAGCATGCGGGCAGGACTAATGAAAAACTGTTTTTT
-,-,TRBV4-1,TRBJ2-7,CASSQVLGVYEQYF,TGCGCCAGCAGCCAAGTTCTGGGTGTCTACGAGCAGTACTTC
-,-,TRBV7-9,TRBJ2-3,CASSSRGPDTQYF,TGTGCCAGCAGCTCCCGGGGACCAGATACGCAGTATTTT
-,-,TRBV18,TRBJ2-5,CASSPPLAGEETQYF,TGTGCCAGCTCACCACCTCTTGCAGGGGAAGAGACCCAGTACTTC
-,-,TRBV11-2,TRBJ1-4,CASSLLGGSSTNEKLFF,TGTGCCAGCAGCTTACTCGGGGGAAGTTCAACTAATGAAAAACTGTTTTTT
TRBD1,-,TRBV5-8,TRBJ1-1,CASSPWTGGPNTEAFF,TGTGCCAGCAGCCCCTGGACAGGGGGCCCGAACACTGAAGCTTTCTTT
TRBD2,-,TRBV5-1,TRBJ2-3,CASSLFGGRVTDTQYF,TGCGCCAGCAGCTTGTTCGGCGGGAGGGTCACAGATACGCAGTATTTT
TRBD1,-,TRBV5-4,TRBJ1-2,CASSRDRGNGYTF,TGTGCCAGCAGCAGGGACAGGGGGAACGGCTACACCTTC
TRBD1,-,TRBV19,TRBJ1-6,CASRPGQGNSPLHF,TGTGCCAGTAGGCCGGGACAGGGAAATTCACCCCTCCACTTT
TRBD1,-,TRBV18,TRBJ1-2,CASSPAGTGDGYTF,TGTGCCAGCTCACCAGCCGGGACAGGGGATGGCTACACCTTC
TRBD1,-,TRBV7-9,TRBJ1-5,CASSSGQGNNQPQHF,TGTGCCAGCAGCTCGGGACAGGGTAACAATCAGCCCCAGCATTTT
TRBD2,-,TRBV11-2,TRBJ2-7,CASSLDSSSGGLAYEQYF,TGTGCCAGCAGCTTAGATTCATCTAGCGGGGGCCTAGCCTACGAGCAGTACTTC
-,-,TRBV4-2,TRBJ2-3,CASSQAGTSGADTQYF,TGTGCCAGCAGCCAAGCCGGGACGTCAGGGGCAGATACGCAGTATTTT
-,-,TRBV4-1,TRBJ2-3,CASSQGTRRNTQYF,TGCGCCAGCAGCCAAGGTACTAGGCGAAATACGCAGTATTTT
TRBD1,-,TRBV27,TRBJ2-7,CASGAYRGSEQYF,TGTGCCAGCGGGGCCTACAGGGGATCCGAGCAGTACTTC
-,-,TRBV3-1/TRBV3-2,TRBJ2-3,CASSQLSADTQYF,TGTGCCAGCAGCCAGCTGTCGGCAGATACGCAGTATTTT
-,-,TRBV19,TRBJ2-1,CASSIRKGPTKDEQFF,TGTGCCAGTAGTATAAGAAAAGGACCCACGAAGGATGAGCAGTTCTTC
TRBD1,-,TRBV6-5,TRBJ1-2,CASSWDRASGGYTF,TGTGCCAGCAGTTGGGACAGGGCCTCCGGGGGCTACACCTTC
TRBD2,-,TRBV9,TRBJ2-2,CASSVGWASGGTGELFF,TGTGCCAGCAGCGTAGGCTGGGCTAGCGGTGGCACCGGGGAGCTGTTTTTT
TRBD2,-,TRBV7-6,TRBJ2-1,CASSLNSGGPNEQFF,TGTGCCAGCAGCTTAAATAGCGGGGGGCCCAATGAGCAGTTCTTC
-,-,TRBV4-1,TRBJ1-3,CASSSNYGGNTIYF,TGCGCCAGCAGCTCCAACTACGGAGGAAACACCATATATTTT
-,-,TRBV3-1/TRBV3-2,TRBJ2-2,CASSQRGEDGELFF,TGTGCCAGCAGCCAGAGGGGGGAGGACGGGGAGCTGTTTTTT
-,-,TRBV27,TRBJ2-7,CASSLKPTLRAYEQYF,TGTGCCAGCAGTTTAAAGCCGACACTTCGCGCATACGAGCAGTACTTC
TRBD2,-,TRBV5-1,TRBJ2-1,CASSFGGRRADNEQFF,TGCGCCAGCAGCTTTGGCGGGAGGAGGGCGGACAATGAGCAGTTCTTC
-,-,TRBV5-1,TRBJ1-1,CASSLVVDDTEAFF,TGCGCCAGCAGCTTGGTGGTGGATGACACTGAAGCTTTCTTT
-,-,TRBV7-9,TRBJ1-2,CASSSKGGPNYGYTF,TGTGCCAGCAGTTCCAAGGGGGGGCCGAACTATGGCTACACCTTC
-,-,TRBV18,TRBJ2-7,CASSPGGTVAREQYF,TGTGCCAGCTCACCAGGGGGGACAGTGGCGCGGGAGCAGTACTTC
-,-,TRBV12-3/TRBV12-4,TRBJ2-7,CASTYTDTYEQYF,TGTGCCAGCACATATACAGACACCTACGAGCAGTACTTC
TRBD1,few,TRBV4-2,TRBJ2-2,CASSHPRTGDLNTGELFF,TGTGCCAGCAGCCACCCGAGGACAGGGGACTTGAACACCGGGGAGCTGTTTTTT
TRBD1,-,TRBV28,TRBJ1-2,CASMRQGAGYGYTF,TGTGCCAGCATGAGGCAGGGGGCGGGCTATGGCTACACCTTC
-,-,TRBV3-1/TRBV3-2,TRBJ2-7,CASSSGAYEQYF,TGTGCCAGCAGCTCGGGTGCCTACGAGCAGTACTTC
-,-,TRBV2,TRBJ2-7,CARLPWAENSYEQYF,TGTGCCAGGCTCCCTTGGGCGGAGAACTCCTACGAGCAGTACTTC
-,-,TRBV12-3/TRBV12-4,TRBJ1-1,CASSLRLTQAFF,TGTGCCAGCAGTCTCCGACTTACGCAAGCTTTCTTT
TRBD1,-,TRBV5-1,TRBJ2-3,CASSPSTRTGGTDTQYF,TGCGCCAGCAGCCCGTCCACTAGGACAGGGGGCACAGATACGCAGTATTTT
-,-,TRBV18,TRBJ1-4,CASSPPISGDGYEKLFF,TGTGCCAGCTCACCACCTATATCAGGGGACGGATATGAAAAACTGTTTTTT
-,-,TRBV4-2,TRBJ2-3,CASSYTQGRTDTQYF,TGTGCCAGCAGCTACACACAGGGGAGGACAGATACGCAGTATTTT
TRBD2,once,TRBV6-5,TRBJ2-1,CASALAGVINEQFF,TGTGCCAGCGCACTAGCGGGAGTAATCAATGAGCAGTTCTTC
TRBD1,-,TRBV19,TRBJ2-3,CASTRTGADTQYF,TGTGCCAGCACTCGAACAGGGGCAGATACGCAGTATTTT
TRBD1,-,TRBV5-5,TRBJ2-6,CASSGTGAGANVLTF,TGTGCCAGCAGCGGAACAGGGGCTGGGGCCAACGTCCTGACTTTC
TRBD2,-,TRBV18,TRBJ2-2,CASSPGTSGITGELFF,TGTGCCAGCTCACCAGGGACTAGCGGGATCACCGGGGAGCTGTTTTTT
TRBD1,-,TRBV29-1,TRBJ2-7,CSTRDRADGEQYF,TGCAGCACCAGGGACAGGGCCGACGGCGAGCAGTACTTC
-,-,TRBV27,TRBJ2-6,CASSLSRGRAGANVLTF,TGTGCCAGCAGTTTATCTAGGGGTAGGGCTGGGGCCAACGTCCTGACTTTC
-,-,TRBV27,TRBJ2-7,CASSLDVGYEQYF,TGTGCCAGCAGTTTAGATGTGGGATACGAGCAGTACTTC
TRBD1,-,TRBV28,TRBJ1-4,CASSLHGQGSEKLFF,TGTGCCAGCAGTTTACATGGACAGGGGAGTGAAAAACTGTTTTTT